Presented here are 18 T cell receptor beta chains from one specimen sequenced in a study of T cells in Graves' hyperthyroidism and ophthalmopathy. TCR beta CDR3 sequences were amplified from RNA transcripts. First-round RT-PCR of the TCR CDR3 relied on the HTBI primer set. TCRdb reprocessed the multiplex PCR reads via MiXCR and lists one record per CDR3 protein. Of approximately 590,000 distinct CDR3 sequences listed, approximately 14% are singletons. The sequencing input was blood. These receptors all come from a woman in her 30s with Graves' hyperthyroidism.

The rearrangement uses TRBV9 and TRBJ2-1; 13 nucleotides agree with TRBD2. V shed 0 bases and J 7 bases; nucleotides not matched to a gene: 7. Looked up from germline, CDR1 is SGDLS and CDR2 is YYNGEE. The CDR3 is 17 residues long. The CDR3 nucleotides are TGTGCCAGCAGCGTAGCCTTACTAGCGGGAGGGCCTAATGAGCAGTTCTTC. This translates into CASSVALLAGGPNEQFF.

The rearrangement uses TRBV6-5 and TRBJ2-1, with D perhaps matching TRBD2 (5 bases). Germline loops: CDR1 MNHEY, CDR2 SVGAGI. The CDR3 runs to 13 residues. Trimming pared 1 base from V and 5 bases from J, leaving 6 bases between. The chain's CDR3 is CASSYWEHNEQFF. In DNA, the CDR3 is TGTGCCAGCAGTTACTGGGAGCACAATGAGCAGTTCTTC.

This clonotype was counted only a few times. This chain joins TRBV29-1 and TRBJ2-3; D is unclear. This CDR3 comprises 15 residues. Per the germline V gene, CDR1 is SQVTM and CDR2 is ANQGSEA. V was shortened by 0 bases and J by 0 bases, with 10 bases between the two germline ends. The CDR3 bases are TGCAGCGTTGAAGAGGGGTTTTGGAGCACAGATACGCAGTATTTT. Protein sequence: CSVEEGFWSTDTQYF.

Many counts were recorded for this clonotype. The chain has TRBV2 and TRBJ2-6; tentatively, D is TRBD1 (6 bases). Germline V gives CDR1 SNHLY, CDR2 FYNNEI. The V and J ends lost 6 bases and 0 bases respectively, with 21 bases between them. The CDR3 runs 19 residues. The DNA of the CDR3 is TGTGCCAGCAGAACTGCTGCGACAGGCCTCAGCTCTGGGGCCAACGTCCTGACTTTC. It encodes CASRTAATGLSSGANVLTF. The full variable domain, in which reference TRBV2 and TRBJ2-6 provide the parts outside the CDR3, is EPEVTQTPSHQVTQMGQEVILRCVPISNHLYFYWYRQILGQKVEFLVSFYNNEISEKSEIFDDQFSVERPDGSNFTLKIRSTKLEDSAMYFCASRTAATGLSSGANVLTFGAGSRLTVL.

This clonotype was recorded many times. The chain employs TRBV7-9 and TRBJ1-4; possible D gene TRBD1, 6 bases. This CDR3 is 14 amino acids long. The ends were cut back, 4 bases at V and 7 bases at J, with 13 bases in the middle. Germline CDR1 and CDR2: SEHNR and FQNEAQ (reference sequence). The chain's CDR3 is CASSSGGGGEKLFF. The CDR3, as DNA: TGTGCCAGCAGCTCCGGAGGGGGTGGTGAAAAACTGTTTTTT.

This clonotype was seen repeatedly, ten times or more. This CDR3 is CASSWESRADEQYF. The CDR3 DNA is TGCGCCAGCAGCTGGGAAAGTAGGGCGGACGAGCAGTACTTC. V and J are TRBV5-1 and TRBJ2-7; D unresolved. The CDR3 loop spans 14 amino acids. V dropped 3 bases and J dropped 5 bases, with 15 bases sitting between them. Germline CDR1 reads SGHRS; CDR2 reads YFSETQ.

This clonotype was detected a few times. The chain uses TRBV6-2 or TRBV6-3 and TRBJ2-7, with D perhaps matching TRBD2 (6 bases). V was trimmed by 11 bases and J by 5 bases, leaving 22 bases between them. The CDR3 loop spans 14 amino acids. Germline V gene data show CDR1 as MNHEY and CDR2 as SVGEGT. In DNA, the CDR3 is TGTGCCTCCTCCCCCGGGAGAACCCGCGACGAGCAGTACTTC. As protein: CASSPGRTRDEQYF.

About this clonotype itself: This could be a read error, since a much larger clone is one nucleotide away. The rearrangement uses TRBV10-3 and TRBJ2-7; D is undetermined. CDR1 is ENHRY, CDR2 SYGVKD, per germline. The length of the CDR3 is 13 residues. V was trimmed by 8 bases and J by 2 bases, leaving 13 bases between them. DNA of the CDR3: TGTGCCATCTCCCCCGCGAAGACCTACGAGCAGTACTTC. As protein: CAISPAKTYEQYF.

This clonotype has more than one count but fewer than ten. The chain links TRBV5-6 to TRBJ2-7; TRBD2 might be the D (5 bases). CDR3 length: 12 amino acids. CDR1 and CDR2 (germline): SGHDT, YYEEEE. V shed 4 bases and J shed 6 bases, with 11 bases lying between them. As DNA, the CDR3 is TGTGCCAGCAGCAGGACTGCTCTCGAGCAGTACTTC. This encodes CASSRTALEQYF.

This clonotype was counted a few times. The chain has TRBV28 and TRBJ1-2; the D is unclear. The germline V and J ends were trimmed by 1 base and 0 bases, with 3 bases remaining between them. The CDR3 runs to 13 residues. Per the germline V gene, CDR1 is MDHEN and CDR2 is SYDVKM. The CDR3 sequence is CASSLSPNYGYTF. The DNA of the CDR3 is TGTGCCAGCAGTTTATCTCCTAACTATGGCTACACCTTC.

This clonotype was seen ten or more times. V is TRBV2 and J is TRBJ1-1, with D possibly matching TRBD1 (6 bases). This CDR3 is 13 amino acids long. Between the trimmed V and J ends, which lost 3 bases and 1 base, there was a span of 6 bases. Per germline, CDR1 SNHLY and CDR2 FYNNEI. CDR3 residues: CASSETGNTEAFF. The CDR3 DNA reads as TGTGCCAGCAGTGAGACAGGGAACACTGAAGCTTTCTTT.

This clonotype occurred many times. This rearrangement joins TRBV20-1 to TRBJ2-7; D is possibly TRBD1 (5 bases). Germline V lookup: CDR1 DFQATT, CDR2 SNEGSKA (reference sequence). The CDR3 has 13 residues. Deletions cut 5 bases from V and 4 bases from J, with 15 bases between. CDR3 DNA: TGCAGTGCTGAGCAGGGTCCCTCTTACGAGCAGTACTTC. Its protein product is CSAEQGPSYEQYF.

The V gene is TRBV20-1, the J gene TRBJ1-1; D is unresolved. The CDR3 spans 12 residues. In germline, CDR1 is DFQATT, CDR2 SNEGSKA (reference sequence). V lost 3 bases and J 7 bases, leaving 12 bases between the germline ends. CDR3 sequence: CSASLLVNEAFF. CDR3 sequence (DNA): TGCAGTGCTAGCCTATTGGTCAATGAAGCTTTCTTT.

The genes are TRBV6-1 and TRBJ1-5, with TRBD1 matching 7 bases. The V segment lost 3 bases and the J segment 3 bases; nucleotides outside the gene matches: 5. The CDR3 length is 15 residues. Germline V lookup: CDR1 MNHNS, CDR2 SASEGT. For the CDR3, the DNA is TGTGCCAGCAGTGAGGTCGGGACAGACAATCAGCCCCAGCATTTT. Encoded protein: CASSEVGTDNQPQHF.

In its sample, this clonotype was seen a few times. J is TRBJ2-7 and V is TRBV4-3, with 7 bases that match TRBD1. Germline V gives CDR1 LGHNA, CDR2 YSLEER. The J segment lost 9 bases and the V segment lost 0 bases, leaving 11 bases of the junction unmatched. The CDR3 contains 15 residues. CDR3 region: CASSQDTGQAYVQYF. The CDR3 DNA follows: TGCGCCAGCAGCCAAGACACCGGACAGGCCTATGTGCAGTACTTC.

This clonotype was seen ten or more times. The chain couples TRBV27 to TRBJ2-7; TRBD2 agrees at 9 bases. The germline gives CDR1 MNHEY, CDR2 SMNVEV (reference sequence). CDR3 length: 15 residues. After removal of 4 bases from V and 6 bases from J, the junction contained 10 bases not matched to a gene. This CDR3 reads CASSSRLADVVEQYF. Written as DNA, the CDR3 is TGTGCCAGCAGTTCAAGACTAGCGGACGTAGTCGAGCAGTACTTC.

The V call is TRBV7-9, the J call TRBJ2-5; tentative D call: TRBD2 (5 bases). In germline, CDR1 is SEHNR, CDR2 FQNEAQ (reference sequence). This CDR3 has 14 residues. V lost 1 base to trimming and J lost 4 bases, with 10 bases between them. The CDR3 nucleotides read TGTGCCAGCAGCTTAGACATGGAGGCAGAGACCCAGTACTTC. It codes for CASSLDMEAETQYF. Filled out from reference TRBV7-9 and TRBJ2-5, the complete variable domain reads DTGVSQNPRHKITKRGQNVTFRCDPISEHNRLYWYRQTLGQGPEFLTYFQNEAQLEKSRLLSDRFSAERPKGSFSTLEIQRTEQGDSAMYLCASSLDMEAETQYFGPGTRLLVL.

This clonotype has ten or more counts. The chain recombines TRBV7-2 with TRBJ2-2; D uncertain. This CDR3 spans 13 amino acids. Per germline, CDR1 SGHTA and CDR2 FQGNSA. Trimming took 1 base from V and 6 from J, leaving 6 bases between them. DNA for the CDR3: TGTGCCAGCAGCTTAGATACAGCCGGGGAGCTGTTTTTT. This codes for CASSLDTAGELFF.